The TCR beta chain described here comes from a study of T cells in localized non-small cell lung cancer. The study, taken as a whole, reports: When the top 100 tumor clones were examined, a median approximately 62 of them also appeared in the adjacent lung, which was paired and uninvolved. One tumor region alone was sequenced, and heterogeneity therefore remains possible.

Sequencing used immunoSEQ multiplex PCR; TCRdb keeps in-frame clones, though not all of them. The sample records tens of thousands of clones, 70% to 90% being singletons. Remarks on this clone: What it binds is unknown.

Trimming pared 3 bases from V and 5 bases from J, leaving 14 bases between. The CDR3 spans 14 residues. In germline, CDR1 is MGHRA, CDR2 YSYEKL. The chain carries TRBV4-1 and TRBJ2-7; D gene uncertain. This clonotype originated in a man aged 35-69 years with stage I lung adenocarcinoma. The specimen was peripheral blood, collected before any cancer treatment. CDR3: CASSQGYGNDEQYF. The CDR3 region has the DNA TGCGCCAGCAGCCAGGGTTATGGGAATGACGAGCAGTACTTC.